Listed here is a single T cell receptor beta chain. The CDR3 sequence is 14 residues long. Germline V gives CDR1 KGHSH, CDR2 LQKENI. V gave up 2 bases and J gave up 0 bases, with 5 bases separating them. This sample is drawn from a study of control samples from healthy donors and cancer patients. Repertoires were generated with immunoSEQ multiplex PCR, while TCRdb's copy carries only in-frame clones and drops some. This table holds some 140,000 clones, approximately 96% found once. The sequenced sample was blood. This TCR came from a man aged 40-50 years in good health. J is TRBJ1-5 and V is TRBV18; D unresolved. CDR3 coding DNA: TGTGCCAGCTCACCAGTTCCTAGCAATCAGCCCCAGCATTTT. Its protein product is CASSPVPSNQPQHF.